The clone carrying this T cell receptor beta chain was counted ten times or more. What it binds is unknown. The data stem from a study of T cells after yellow fever vaccination. General study results and limits: Clonotype sharing between CD4 and CD8 compartments was small. A secondary response was less intense yet reached its peak sooner, at day 5 versus 15. In post-booster samples, most primary-vaccination clones reappeared (under 98% CD4, around 87% CD8).

Germline assignment: CDR1 SGHDN and CDR2 FVKESK. V lost 3 bases and J 1 base, leaving 13 bases between the germline ends. The CDR3 contains 15 residues. Each CDR3 protein is one row after TCRdb ran MiXCR on the 5' RACE reads. Seen here are 250,000 to 300,000 distinct CDR3 sequences, about 5.2% observed once, and the top ten hold roughly 3.5%. The rearrangement links TRBV14 to TRBJ2-7, with D unresolved. This receptor was identified in a man aged 18 to 35 who received the YFV17D yellow fever vaccine. The specimen was CD4+ T cells sorted from PBMCs, collected on the day of the yellow fever booster vaccination. CDR3 nucleotides: TGTGCCAGCAGCCAGTTCACGGGCAGATCCTACGAGCAGTACTTC. Its translation: CASSQFTGRSYEQYF. Complete variable domain (other parts from reference TRBV14 and TRBJ2-7): EAGVTQFPSHSVIEKGQTVTLRCDPISGHDNLYWYRRVMGKEIKFLLHFVKESKQDESGMPNNRFLAERTGGTYSTLKVQPAELEDSGVYFCASSQFTGRSYEQYFGPGTRLTVT.